Listed below are T cell receptor beta chains from one sample, sequenced in a study of CD8 T cells in Susac syndrome. A single record per CDR3 protein comes from TCRdb applying MiXCR to the immunoSEQ multiplex PCR reads. This sample has about 190,000 distinct CDR3 sequences; 75% to 95% occur once, and the top ten carry approximately 0.09%. Sequenced input: CD4+ T cells from PBMCs. All receptors derive from a human donor with Susac syndrome. Each CDR3 is given with its conserved first and last residue. The order of the fields is V gene, clone size, J gene, CDR3 protein. Only some rows state a clone size, as once, few, many or a class for expanded clones.

v_call: TRBV27
clone_size: -
j_call: TRBJ2-1
cdr3_aa: CASRGESSYNEQFF

v_call: TRBV12-3/TRBV12-4
clone_size: -
j_call: TRBJ2-5
cdr3_aa: CASSSISGQETQYF

v_call: TRBV2
clone_size: -
j_call: TRBJ1-4
cdr3_aa: CAGTQEKNEKLFF

v_call: TRBV20-1
clone_size: -
j_call: TRBJ2-7
cdr3_aa: CSAIIEGVLYEQYF

v_call: TRBV11-2
clone_size: -
j_call: TRBJ2-5
cdr3_aa: CATGGQNQETQYF

v_call: TRBV4-1
clone_size: -
j_call: TRBJ2-3
cdr3_aa: CASSRGLAGGLADTQYF

v_call: TRBV6-5
clone_size: -
j_call: TRBJ2-1
cdr3_aa: CASSYSYGGEQFF

v_call: TRBV20-1
clone_size: -
j_call: TRBJ2-7
cdr3_aa: CSAQEWTSGSSYEQYF

v_call: TRBV6-5
clone_size: -
j_call: TRBJ1-3
cdr3_aa: CASRPGGSGNTIYF

v_call: TRBV5-4
clone_size: -
j_call: TRBJ2-3
cdr3_aa: CASSFRGTGGGDTTDTQYF

v_call: TRBV2
clone_size: -
j_call: TRBJ2-7
cdr3_aa: CASSGRDRGYEQYF

v_call: TRBV28
clone_size: -
j_call: TRBJ2-5
cdr3_aa: CASVSGIVQETQYF

v_call: TRBV11-2
clone_size: few
j_call: TRBJ1-2
cdr3_aa: CASSWTASNYGYTF

v_call: TRBV7-8
clone_size: -
j_call: TRBJ2-7
cdr3_aa: CASSLAVGSSYEQYF

v_call: TRBV3-1
clone_size: -
j_call: TRBJ2-7
cdr3_aa: CASSPGDYNYEQYF

v_call: TRBV18
clone_size: -
j_call: TRBJ1-1
cdr3_aa: CASSPFVTNTEAFF

v_call: TRBV5-8
clone_size: -
j_call: TRBJ2-7
cdr3_aa: CASSLYGTNYEQYF

v_call: TRBV27
clone_size: -
j_call: TRBJ1-1
cdr3_aa: CASSADSPNTEAFF

v_call: TRBV5-1
clone_size: -
j_call: TRBJ2-7
cdr3_aa: CASSSYRTSGGDEQYF

v_call: TRBV9
clone_size: -
j_call: TRBJ2-7
cdr3_aa: CASSTGTDYEQYF

v_call: TRBV12-3/TRBV12-4
clone_size: -
j_call: TRBJ2-1
cdr3_aa: CASSLGQTLKGQNEQFF